The subject of this entry is one T cell receptor (beta chain). Its antigen is unknown. Base qualities are missing; no much larger clone stands one base away. Library preparation was by PCR. For sequencing, an Illumina HiSeq 2500 was employed. TCR libraries were prepared with molecular barcoding, using unique molecular identifiers to normalize TCRbeta repertoire quantification. The raw public data were reprocessed by TCRdb itself: fastp quality trimming at Q25, MiXCR clonotype calling, in-frame beta chains only. Records with the same CDR3 protein are collapsed into one entry carrying the most frequent genes and DNA. Across this sample there are about 360,000 distinct CDR3 sequences, with about an eighth seen only once. Together, the top ten hold 4.3% of the sample. Here V drops 7 bases and J drops 9 bases, and the junction holds 6 bases not matched to any gene. From cysteine to phenylalanine, the CDR3 is 13 amino acids long. This entry keeps only the CDR3 DNA: 39 bases, framed from base 1. From the germline V gene (reference sequence), CDR1 is LNHNV and CDR2 is YYDKDF.

The sample comes from a study of T-cell reconstitution after alpha-beta-depleted transplantation in children (dated by TCRdb to about 2016). Turning to the overall study: Using TCR repertoire profiling, the study quantitatively followed how T-cell immune reconstitution unfolded in children after TCRalphabeta/CD19-depleted allogeneic hematopoietic cell transplantation.

The material sequenced was PBMCs, taken from the stem cell graft. The receptor chain draws on TRBV15 and TRBJ2-1; TRBD1 matches 10 bases in the middle. The TCR comes from a human donor who donated a stem cell graft to a child with Fanconi anemia. In nucleotides, the sequence is TGTGCCACCAACGCCGGGACAGGGGCTGAGCAGTTCTTC. It is translated as CATNAGTGAEQFF.